This T cell receptor beta chain was documented in a study of control samples from healthy donors and cancer patients. This CDR3 spans 12 amino acids. Trimming shortened V by 4 bases and J by 3 bases, and 3 bases separated the two germline ends. The germline gives CDR1 SNHLY, CDR2 FYNNEI. Here immunoSEQ multiplex PCR was the method, and the copy in TCRdb shows in-frame clones only, minus some. The sample contains fewer than 65,000 clones, approximately 80% of which appear only once. V and J are TRBV2 and TRBJ2-2, with D unclear. The sample taken for sequencing was blood. This clonotype originated in a man aged 65 to 85 in good health. The CDR3 nucleotides read TGTGCCAGCAGTGGGTACACCGGGGAGCTGTTTTTT. Protein product: CASSGYTGELFF.